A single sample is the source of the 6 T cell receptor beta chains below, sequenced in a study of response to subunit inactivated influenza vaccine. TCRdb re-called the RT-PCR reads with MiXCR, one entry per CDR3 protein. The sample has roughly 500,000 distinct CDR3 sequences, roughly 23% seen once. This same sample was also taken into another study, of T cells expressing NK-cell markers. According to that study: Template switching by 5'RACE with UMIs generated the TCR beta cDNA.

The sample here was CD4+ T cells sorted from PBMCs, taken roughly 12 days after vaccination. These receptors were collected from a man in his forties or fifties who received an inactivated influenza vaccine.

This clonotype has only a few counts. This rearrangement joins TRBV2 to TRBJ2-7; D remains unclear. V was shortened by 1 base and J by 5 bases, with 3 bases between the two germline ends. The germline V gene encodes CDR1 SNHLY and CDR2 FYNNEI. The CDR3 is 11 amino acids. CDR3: CASSEVNEQYF. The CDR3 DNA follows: TGTGCCAGCAGTGAAGTTAACGAGCAGTACTTC.

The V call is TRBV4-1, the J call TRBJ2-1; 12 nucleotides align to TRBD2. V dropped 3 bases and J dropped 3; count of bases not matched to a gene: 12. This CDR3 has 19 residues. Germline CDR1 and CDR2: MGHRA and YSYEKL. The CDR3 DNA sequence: TGCGCCAGCAGCCAGGTTGGATCACCGGGACTAGCGGGCTACAATGAGCAGTTCTTC. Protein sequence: CASSQVGSPGLAGYNEQFF.

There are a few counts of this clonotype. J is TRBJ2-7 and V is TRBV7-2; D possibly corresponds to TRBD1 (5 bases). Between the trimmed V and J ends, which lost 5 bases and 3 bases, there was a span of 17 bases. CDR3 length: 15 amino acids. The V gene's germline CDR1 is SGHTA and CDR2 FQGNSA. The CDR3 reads CASSLGAQEYYEQYF. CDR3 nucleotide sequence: TGTGCCAGCAGCCTTGGGGCTCAGGAATACTACGAGCAGTACTTC.

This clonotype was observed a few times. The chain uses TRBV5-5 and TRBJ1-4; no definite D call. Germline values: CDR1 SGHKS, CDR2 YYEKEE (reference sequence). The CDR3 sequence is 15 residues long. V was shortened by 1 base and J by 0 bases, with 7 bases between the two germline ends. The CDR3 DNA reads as TGTGCCAGCAGCTTGCTGCCTTCAACTAATGAAAAACTGTTTTTT. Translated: CASSLLPSTNEKLFF.

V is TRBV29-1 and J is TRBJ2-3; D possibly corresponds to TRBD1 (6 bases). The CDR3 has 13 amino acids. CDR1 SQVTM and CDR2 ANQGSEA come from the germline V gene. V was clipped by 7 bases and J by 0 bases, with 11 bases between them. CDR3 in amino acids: CSARTASTDTQYF. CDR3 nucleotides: TGCAGCGCCCGGACAGCTAGCACAGATACGCAGTATTTT.

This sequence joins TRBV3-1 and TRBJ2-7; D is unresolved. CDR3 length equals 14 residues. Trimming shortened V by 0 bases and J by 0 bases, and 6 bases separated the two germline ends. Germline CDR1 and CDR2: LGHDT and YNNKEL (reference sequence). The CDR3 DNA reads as TGTGCCAGCAGCCAAGAAGTCTACTCCTACGAGCAGTACTTC. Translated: CASSQEVYSYEQYF.